This is a list of T cell receptor beta chains from one sample in a study of T cell repertoires in cytomegalovirus infection. Antigens of these TCRs are unknown. TCRdb used MiXCR to reprocess the reads, holding one entry per CDR3 protein. The table lists just over 450,000 distinct CDR3 sequences, about 42% of them singletons. Material: cultured PBMCs, obtained from culture after CMV antigen stimulation. The receptor source for this set is a human donor in good health (CMV status not recorded). Some clones in this sample may be carry-over from other donors' samples. CDR3s include the opening cysteine and the closing phenylalanine or tryptophan. D genes are given only for firm matches. Clone size, where shown, is once, few, many, or a class for clones that have expanded.

D gene	clone size	J gene	V gene	CDR3 protein	CDR3 DNA
TRBD1	.	TRBJ2-1	TRBV12-3/TRBV12-4	CASIHGTVDNEQFF	TGTGCCAGCATCCACGGGACAGTGGACAATGAGCAGTTCTTC
.	few	TRBJ2-7	TRBV6-1	CASRPAFGYEQYF	TGTGCCAGCAGGCCAGCTTTTGGCTACGAGCAGTACTTC
TRBD1	few	TRBJ2-7	TRBV7-2	CASRQRGTGVYEQYF	TGTGCCAGCAGACAAAGGGGGACAGGAGTCTACGAGCAGTACTTC
TRBD2	few	TRBJ2-5	TRBV12-3/TRBV12-4	CASSPSGSTPGTQYF	TGTGCCAGCAGTCCTAGCGGGTCAACACCAGGGACCCAGTACTTC
TRBD1	many	TRBJ1-1	TRBV7-9	CASSLVGGGEAFF	TGTGCCAGCAGCTTAGTGGGAGGGGGCGAAGCTTTCTTT
TRBD1	.	TRBJ1-2	TRBV5-1	CASSFRDRSYGYTF	TGCGCCAGCAGCTTTCGGGACAGGAGCTATGGCTACACCTTC
.	.	TRBJ2-1	TRBV3-1	CASSQPGTSSYNEQFF	TGTGCCAGCAGCCAACCCGGGACCAGCTCCTACAATGAGCAGTTCTTC
TRBD1	.	TRBJ1-5	TRBV28	CASSLGSGGARPQHF	TGTGCCAGCAGTTTAGGATCAGGGGGCGCGAGGCCCCAGCATTTT
.	.	TRBJ2-1	TRBV7-9	CASSFAEGNEQFF	TGTGCCAGCAGCTTCGCCGAGGGTAACGAGCAGTTCTTC
.	.	TRBJ2-3	TRBV29-1	CSVPGVGTDTQYF	TGCAGCGTTCCGGGAGTCGGCACAGATACGCAGTATTTT
TRBD2	few	TRBJ2-3	TRBV10-2	CASRETSGRGPDTQYF	TGCGCCAGCAGAGAAACAAGCGGGAGGGGTCCAGATACGCAGTATTTT
.	many	TRBJ1-1	TRBV7-9	CASSPGSVNTEAFF	TGTGCCAGCAGCCCCGGCTCAGTTAACACTGAAGCTTTCTTT
.	.	TRBJ2-1	TRBV7-6	CASTNAQGHLKNEQFF	TGTGCCAGCACCAATGCGCAGGGGCACCTTAAGAATGAGCAGTTCTTC
TRBD1	.	TRBJ1-5	TRBV12-5	CASGFWAIIIYQGARSNQPQHF	TGTGCTAGTGGTTTTTGGGCTATAATAATATATCAGGGGGCGAGGAGCAATCAGCCCCAGCATTTT
.	many	TRBJ2-1	TRBV7-2	CASSLAGLTPFF	TGTGCCAGCAGCTTAGCGGGACTCACGCCGTTCTTC
.	few	TRBJ2-1	TRBV9	CASSPLGANEQFF	TGTGCCAGCAGCCCACTGGGGGCTAATGAGCAGTTCTTC
TRBD1	.	TRBJ2-3	TRBV6-6	CASRFGTGTDTQYF	TGTGCCAGCAGATTTGGGACAGGCACAGATACGCAGTATTTT
.	.	TRBJ2-7	TRBV12-3/TRBV12-4	CASSFLSGAYEQYF	TGTGCCAGCAGCTTCCTCTCAGGAGCCTACGAGCAGTACTTC
TRBD1	few	TRBJ2-2	TRBV11-2	CASSVRPGQGNAGELFF	TGTGCCAGCAGCGTCCGACCGGGACAGGGGAATGCCGGGGAGCTGTTTTTT
.	.	TRBJ1-6	TRBV7-9	CASSSDSIANSPLHF	TGTGCCAGCAGCTCCGACAGTATCGCGAATTCACCCCTCCACTTT
.	few	TRBJ1-6	TRBV7-2	CASSPSGINNSPLHF	TGTGCCAGCAGCCCCTCCGGGATCAATAATTCACCCCTCCACTTT
.	.	TRBJ1-5	TRBV7-9	CASSFGTFSNQPQHF	TGTGCCAGCAGCTTTGGGACCTTTAGCAATCAGCCCCAGCATTTT
.	few	TRBJ2-7	TRBV4-3	CASSQKLSGTLPYEQYF	TGCGCCAGCAGCCAGAAGCTTTCCGGGACTCTGCCTTACGAGCAGTACTTC
.	.	TRBJ2-3	TRBV5-4	CASSPTGAAATDTQYF	TGTGCCAGCAGCCCGACGGGCGCGGCCGCCACAGATACGCAGTATTTT
TRBD2	many	TRBJ2-1	TRBV2	CASRALAGVSNEQFF	TGTGCCAGCAGAGCACTAGCGGGAGTTAGCAATGAGCAGTTCTTC
TRBD1	.	TRBJ1-5	TRBV6-1	CASSERQGYNQPQHF	TGTGCCAGCAGTGAAAGACAGGGCTACAATCAGCCCCAGCATTTT
.	.	TRBJ1-6	TRBV4-1	CASSLSLSRGFTSPLHF	TGCGCCAGCAGCCTAAGTCTATCTCGGGGGTTCACTTCACCCCTCCACTTT